This T cell receptor beta chain emerged from a study of cytomegalovirus exposure and HLA in healthy donors (dated by TCRdb to the late 2010s). A note on the overall study: According to an earlier analysis of several hundred of the donors, some 180 million T cells yielded roughly 100 million unique TCR beta sequences and approximately 280 Gb of sequence data. The study used immunosequencing to profile the T cell repertoires of 600 to 850 subjects and linked those repertoires to cytomegalovirus serostatus. Among about 390 genotyped donors of the cohort, an average of about 240,000 unique TCR beta nucleotide sequences were sequenced per donor, roughly a sixth of them non-productive. Roughly 5 DR-DQ haplotypes were handled as single units for association and clustering, since linkage in the cohort was strong. The number of donors typed differed by locus, with 629-630 for A, B, C, DRB1 and DQB1, 522 for DQA1, under 610 for DPA1, and under 490 for DPB1. Both class I and class II loci were covered by HLA typing, at four-digit resolution. Rather than drawing on any new phenotypic data, the later analysis identified candidate immune exposures from TCR beta sequences and the way those sequences occurred across donors. An early release covering some 640 HLA-typed donors comprised approximately 290 gigabases of sequencing data and around 85 million unique TCR sequences. In a later analysis, previously published TCR beta repertoires from several hundred donors were re-analyzed and high-resolution HLA genotyping was added so that TCR occurrence patterns could be studied. To decide whether each TCR beta V gene segment behaved as functional or pseudogenic, an earlier analysis of approximately 600 of the donors relied on high-throughput TCR beta sequencing. Along with the roughly 610-subject first cohort, a separate validation cohort of around 120 different subjects was used. In a later genetic analysis, genome-wide SNP genotypes for about three fifths of the roughly 670 donors were used, and that subset was treated as a discovery cohort. To predict cytomegalovirus infection status, the study combined high-throughput TCR immunosequencing, statistical association of individual TCRs with disease status, and machine learning. The study was designed to test whether signatures of past pathogen exposure could be identified by cataloging public T cell receptors. Donor age, sex, ethnicity and CMV serostatus were compiled together with the repertoire data. Every repertoire in the discovery cohort had been generated on one and the same sequencing platform. Among the roughly 400 genotyped donors, approximately 82% belonged to the genetic ancestry cluster associated with self-reported Caucasian donors.

The library was built by means of the immunoSEQ multiplex PCR assay. A mixture of 60 forward primers for TCR Vbeta segments and 13 reverse primers for TCR Jbeta segments was used in the multiplex PCR. Amplification of the CDR3 region of rearranged TCR beta genes was performed with a multiplex PCR assay on genomic DNA. On the Illumina HiSeq System, the amplified TCR beta libraries were sequenced as 87-base-pair reads. Concerning the study's data processing: A later analysis counted about 80 million unique TCR beta chains across the 550 to 750 repertoires, and approximately 11 million of these chains were shared by at least two donors. Raw reads were error-corrected and collapsed into unique sequences with a nearest-neighbor algorithm that merged closely related sequences to remove PCR and sequencing errors. CDR3 sequences were aligned to IMGT reference sequences to assign V, D and J gene segments. For a sequence to be retained, a match of at least six nucleotides was required to both a V gene segment and a J gene segment. Rearrangements were classified as productive when the CDR3 lacked stop codons and remained in frame with V and J, and all other rearrangements were classified as non-productive. Following IMGT convention, CDR3 was defined as the stretch from the second conserved V-encoded cysteine to the conserved J-encoded phenylalanine. The earlier analysis of 500 to 600 of the donors excluded sequences that lacked an unambiguous match to a single V gene segment. In an earlier analysis of a few hundred of the donors, V segments were called functional above 56.7% productive rearrangements and were called segregating when the between-donor standard deviation exceeded 5%. To diagnose cytomegalovirus status from the catalog of TCR beta chain sequences, a statistical classification framework was built. A later analysis assigned V and J genes by comparing TCR nucleotide sequences with IMGT/GENE-DB human TR gene sequences. In a later analysis, CDR3 sequences and most-parsimonious VDJ recombination scenarios were assigned using the TCRdist pipeline. A later analysis defined each TCR beta chain by its CDR3 amino acid sequence plus V-gene family, and excluded reads lacking a unique V-gene family. A later analysis removed 600 or so highly shared, low-generation-probability nucleotide sequences to deal with suspected cross-contamination and a sequencing artifact. A later analysis calculated a clonal expansion index for each public chain from normalized within-repertoire ranks of inferred template counts. A later analysis computed generation probabilities with a VDJ recombination model fitted to out-of-frame rearrangements, and checked the results against IGoR. In a later analysis, TCR-TCR, TCR-HLA and TCR-CMV co-occurrence was scored with hypergeometric tests, and a repertoire-size bias correction was applied to TCR pairs. To estimate false discovery rates, a later analysis permuted the HLA or CMV assignments 20 times. A later analysis grouped co-occurring TCRs with DBSCAN, adding TCRdist sequence similarity when clustering within HLA-allele-positive subsets. Repertoires with fewer than 30,000 or more than 120,000 public chains were left out of co-occurrence clustering, as were five repertoires with anomalous nucleotide sharing. The source is immuneACCESS, and TCRdb retained only in-frame sequences with V and J called. Part of the clones is not carried over; for the studies checked, unresolved V genes explain less than half of this, and the remainder is unexplained. For V, J and clone size, that table is used; D and trimming come from the DNA. The sample includes a few hundred thousand clones, with approximately 82% observed a single time. Clones ranked in the top ten supply 0.58% of the sample.

With respect to this clone: Its antigen remains unidentified. Per-nucleotide qualities are absent, and no much larger clonotype sits a single base away.

The cohort was made up of 666 healthy bone marrow donors. Cohort members were all nominally healthy when sampled, although unrecorded immune exposures were likely present. The donor was CMV seronegative and belonged to the group of approximately 320 seronegative cohort members. A peripheral blood sample was collected from each donor, and TCR beta sequencing was performed on peripheral blood mononuclear cells. Genomic DNA extraction from the blood cell samples was performed with the Qiagen DNeasy Blood Extraction Kit. General study outcomes and caveats: In a later analysis, HLA-associated TCR beta chains were found to be more clonally expanded and to have lower generation probabilities than equally common non-associated chains. In vitro tests confirmed that a few of the cytomegalovirus-associated TCR beta chains recognize cytomegalovirus antigens. Because HLA typing was unavailable for some donors at each locus, only the typed subset was used in association tests. Linkage disequilibrium might explain the correlated functional status among segregating V segments, but an unknown experimental factor could not be excluded. A later analysis reported that several top co-occurrence clusters appeared linked to parvovirus B19, influenza, CMV and Epstein-Barr virus. A further reported finding was that TCR beta sequences accurately predicted the HLA-A and HLA-B alleles for most subjects in the first cohort. Only TCR beta chains were sequenced in this cohort, and the absence of alpha or paired-chain data limited detectable features. A later genetic analysis reported fewer N-insertions in productive TCRs among donors in an Asian-associated ancestry cluster than the roughly 620-donor mean. A cluster of highly shared sequence variants was judged likely to represent a technical artifact of the sequencing pipeline. The earlier analysis of fewer than 750 of the donors excluded seventeen rarely observed V segments, including chromosome 9 orphons, because counts were too low. Strong co-occurrence of HLA alleles, especially DR and DQ, made assigning TCR associations to individual alleles difficult. Most TCR sequences were seen in very few donors, while some public TCRs were found in many individuals. Most CMV-associated TCR beta chains appeared to be HLA-restricted in a later analysis, and the HLA associations seemed to be driven largely by CMV exposure. Roughly uniform sequencing depth across donors was assumed in presence/absence analyses, although this assumption may not hold. According to a later analysis, TCR association rates differed among HLA loci, with DRB1 alleles showing the most associated TCRs and HLA-C alleles showing the fewest. In a later analysis, about 16,000 TCR beta sequences were associated with specific HLA alleles at a false discovery rate of 0.05. The authors suggested that the approach could potentially be generalized to other disease states and immunological phenotypes. For the cohort, immune exposure information was limited to CMV serostatus. In an earlier analysis of 450 to 750 of the donors, most TCR beta V segments appeared in productive rearrangements about 87% or about 30% of the time, broadly matching IMGT annotations. The classifier was reported to diagnose cytomegalovirus status with high specificity and sensitivity in both the original and validation cohorts. A total of about 180 TCR beta chains were listed by the study as associated with cytomegalovirus. V-gene and J-gene trimming of TCR beta chains was associated with a missense DCLRE1C variant in a later genetic analysis, and the association was replicated in an independent cohort.

The source is a woman between 40 and 50 years old in good health and CMV-seronegative. Sequencing was performed on PBMCs.

The CDR3 sequence is CASSEGTGQQETQYF. The sequenced DNA is TGTGCCAGCAGCGAGGGGACAGGGCAGCAGGAGACCCAGTACTTC. The rearrangement joined TRBV9 to TRBJ2-5; 9 bases in the middle match TRBD1. Germline trimming: 3 bases from V, 5 bases from J; junction bases outside gene matches: 8. From the cysteine up to the phenylalanine, the CDR3 has a length of 15 residues. Only the CDR3 part of the read is kept: 45 bases, read in frame from the first base. Based on the germline V gene, the CDR1 and CDR2 sequences are SGDLS and YYNGEE.